The text below deals with one TCR beta chain. The sample comes from a study of T cell changes during pregnancy in multiple sclerosis. Libraries were prepared by immunoSEQ multiplex PCR; TCRdb keeps only in-frame clonotypes and omits some of them. In the table there are 15,000 to 20,000 clones, 70% to 90% of which are singletons. Trimming pared 3 bases from V and 7 bases from J, leaving 10 bases between. This CDR3 spans 12 amino acids. Per the germline V gene, CDR1 is MNHNS and CDR2 is SASEGT. The chain combines TRBV6-1 with TRBJ2-7; D remains ambiguous. This TCR came from a female donor in good health, enrolled as a control in a pregnancy study. Sequencing was performed on CD8+ T cells from peripheral blood mononuclear cells, taken after pregnancy. CDR3 in amino acids: CASSEDQTEQYF. In DNA form, the CDR3 reads TGTGCCAGCAGTGAGGATCAGACAGAGCAGTACTTC.